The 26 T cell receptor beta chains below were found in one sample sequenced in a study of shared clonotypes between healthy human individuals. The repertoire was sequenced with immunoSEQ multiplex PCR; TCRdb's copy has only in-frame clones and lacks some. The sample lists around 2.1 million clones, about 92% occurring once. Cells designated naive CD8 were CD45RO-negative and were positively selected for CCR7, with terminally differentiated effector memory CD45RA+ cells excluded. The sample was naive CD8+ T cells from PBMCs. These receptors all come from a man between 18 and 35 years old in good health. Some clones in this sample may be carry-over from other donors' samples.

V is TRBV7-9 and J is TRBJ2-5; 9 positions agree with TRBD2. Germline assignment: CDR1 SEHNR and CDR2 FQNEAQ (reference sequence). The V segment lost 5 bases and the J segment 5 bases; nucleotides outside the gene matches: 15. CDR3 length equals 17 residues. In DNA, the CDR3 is TGTGCCAGCAGCCCAAAAGGGTCCGGAGCGGGAGGCGAGACCCAGTACTTC. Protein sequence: CASSPKGSGAGGETQYF.

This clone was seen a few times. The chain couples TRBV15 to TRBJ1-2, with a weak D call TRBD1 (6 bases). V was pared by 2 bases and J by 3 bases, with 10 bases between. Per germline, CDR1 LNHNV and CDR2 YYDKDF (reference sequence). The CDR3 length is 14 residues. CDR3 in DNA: TGTGCCACCAGCAGACCCCACAGGGACTATGGCTACACCTTC. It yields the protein CATSRPHRDYGYTF. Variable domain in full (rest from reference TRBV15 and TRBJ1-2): DAMVIQNPRYQVTQFGKPVTLSCSQTLNHNVMYWYQQKSSQAPKLLFHYYDKDFNNEADTPDNFQSRRPNTSFCFLDIRSPGLGDTAMYLCATSRPHRDYGYTFGSGTRLTVV.

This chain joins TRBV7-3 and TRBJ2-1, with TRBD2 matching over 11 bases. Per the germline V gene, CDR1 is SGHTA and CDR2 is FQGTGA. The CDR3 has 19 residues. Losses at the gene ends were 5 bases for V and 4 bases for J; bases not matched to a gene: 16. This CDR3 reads CASSLRVGAGTSGYNEQFF. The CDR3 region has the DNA TGTGCCAGCAGCCTCAGGGTTGGGGCCGGGACTAGCGGATACAATGAGCAGTTCTTC.

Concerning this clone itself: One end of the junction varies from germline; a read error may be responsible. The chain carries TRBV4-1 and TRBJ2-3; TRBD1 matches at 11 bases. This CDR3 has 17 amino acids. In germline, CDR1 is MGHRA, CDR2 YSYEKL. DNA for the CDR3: TGCGCCAGCAGCCGGGGTTTCAGGACAGGGGGCACCGATACGCAGTATTTT. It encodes CASSRGFRTGGTDTQYF.

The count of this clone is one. CDR3 sequence reads: CASSPATSGRGEQFF. DNA for the CDR3: TGCGCCAGCAGCCCGGCGACTAGCGGGAGAGGAGAGCAGTTCTTC. The chain has TRBV5-1 and TRBJ2-1; 12 nucleotides line up with TRBD2. CDR1 SGHRS and CDR2 YFSETQ come from the germline V gene. The CDR3 length is 15 residues. V gave up 4 bases and J gave up 10 bases; unmatched junction bases: 9.

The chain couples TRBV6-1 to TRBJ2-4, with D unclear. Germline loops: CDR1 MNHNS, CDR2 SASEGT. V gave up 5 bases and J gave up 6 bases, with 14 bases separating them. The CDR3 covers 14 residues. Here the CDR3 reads CASSLARKGNIQYF. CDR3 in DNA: TGTGCCAGCAGTTTGGCCAGGAAGGGAAACATTCAGTACTTC.

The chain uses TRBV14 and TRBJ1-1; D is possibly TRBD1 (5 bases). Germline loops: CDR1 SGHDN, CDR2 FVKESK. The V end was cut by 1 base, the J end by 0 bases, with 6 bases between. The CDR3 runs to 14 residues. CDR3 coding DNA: TGTGCCAGCAGCCAAGGGGGGGTGAACACTGAAGCTTTCTTT. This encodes CASSQGGVNTEAFF. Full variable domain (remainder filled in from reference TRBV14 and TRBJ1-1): EAGVTQFPSHSVIEKGQTVTLRCDPISGHDNLYWYRRVMGKEIKFLLHFVKESKQDESGMPNNRFLAERTGGTYSTLKVQPAELEDSGVYFCASSQGGVNTEAFFGQGTRLTVV.

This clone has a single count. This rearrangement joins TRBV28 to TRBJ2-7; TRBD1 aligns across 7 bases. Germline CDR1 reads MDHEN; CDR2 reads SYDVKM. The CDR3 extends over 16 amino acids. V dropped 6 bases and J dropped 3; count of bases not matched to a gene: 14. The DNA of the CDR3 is TGTGCCAGCAGCCCTCCTCCGGGACAGATGGGCTACGAGCAGTACTTC. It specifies CASSPPPGQMGYEQYF.

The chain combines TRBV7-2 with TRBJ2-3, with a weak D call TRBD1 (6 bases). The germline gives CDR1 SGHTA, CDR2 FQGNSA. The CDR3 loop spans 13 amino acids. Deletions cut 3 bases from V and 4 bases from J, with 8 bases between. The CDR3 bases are TGTGCCAGCAGCTTCGGGACACCAGATACGCAGTATTTT. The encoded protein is CASSFGTPDTQYF.

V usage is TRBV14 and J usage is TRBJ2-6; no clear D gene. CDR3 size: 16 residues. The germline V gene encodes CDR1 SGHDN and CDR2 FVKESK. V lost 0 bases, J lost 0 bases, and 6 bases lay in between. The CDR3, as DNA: TGTGCCAGCAGCCAAGAGCGGATCTCTGGGGCCAACGTCCTGACTTTC. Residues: CASSQERISGANVLTF.

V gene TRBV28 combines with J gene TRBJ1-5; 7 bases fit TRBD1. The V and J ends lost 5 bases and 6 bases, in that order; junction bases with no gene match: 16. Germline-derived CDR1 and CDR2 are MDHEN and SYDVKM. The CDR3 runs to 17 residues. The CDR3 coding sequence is TGTGCCAGCAGTCCCTCCTCGACAGGGCGGTCGGGTCAGCCCCAGCATTTT. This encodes CASSPSSTGRSGQPQHF.

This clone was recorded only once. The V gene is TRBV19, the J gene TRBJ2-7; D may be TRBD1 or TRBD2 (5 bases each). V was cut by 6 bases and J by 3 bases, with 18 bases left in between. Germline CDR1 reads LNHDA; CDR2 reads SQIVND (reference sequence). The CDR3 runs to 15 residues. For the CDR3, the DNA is TGTGCCAGTAGCCCCCGGGACCAAGGTATCTACGAGCAGTACTTC. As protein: CASSPRDQGIYEQYF.

CDR3 nucleotides: TGTGCCAGTTCCCATGGGACATCACCTCTGGAGCAGTACTTC. Amino acid sequence: CASSHGTSPLEQYF. V gene TRBV19 combines with J gene TRBJ2-7; possibly TRBD1 for D (6 bases). Trimming shortened V by 8 bases and J by 7 bases, and 21 bases separated the two germline ends. In germline, CDR1 is LNHDA, CDR2 SQIVND (reference sequence). The CDR3 runs to 14 residues.

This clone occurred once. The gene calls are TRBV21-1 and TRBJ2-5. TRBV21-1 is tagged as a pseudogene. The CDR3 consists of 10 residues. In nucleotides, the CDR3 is TGTGCCAGCAGGCAAGAGACCCAGTACTTC. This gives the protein CASRQETQYF.

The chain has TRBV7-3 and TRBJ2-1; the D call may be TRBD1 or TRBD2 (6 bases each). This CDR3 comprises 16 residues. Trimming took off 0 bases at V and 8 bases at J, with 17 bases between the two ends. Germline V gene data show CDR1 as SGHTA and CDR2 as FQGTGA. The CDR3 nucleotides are TGTGCCAGCAGCTTAACCGGGGGCGGTATGTTGGATGAGCAGTTCTTC. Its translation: CASSLTGGGMLDEQFF. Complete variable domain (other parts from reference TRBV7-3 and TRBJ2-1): GAGVSQTPSNKVTEKGKYVELRCDPISGHTALYWYRQSLGQGPEFLIYFQGTGAADDSGLPNDRFFAVRPEGSVSTLKIQRTERGDSAVYLCASSLTGGGMLDEQFFGPGTRLTVL.

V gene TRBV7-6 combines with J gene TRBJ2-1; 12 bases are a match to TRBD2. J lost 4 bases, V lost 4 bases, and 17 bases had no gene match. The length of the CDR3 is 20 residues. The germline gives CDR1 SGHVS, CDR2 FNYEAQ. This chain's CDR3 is CASSSDRGWLAGGSYNEQFF. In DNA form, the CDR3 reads TGTGCCAGCAGCTCGGACAGGGGGTGGCTAGCGGGAGGGTCTTACAATGAGCAGTTCTTC.

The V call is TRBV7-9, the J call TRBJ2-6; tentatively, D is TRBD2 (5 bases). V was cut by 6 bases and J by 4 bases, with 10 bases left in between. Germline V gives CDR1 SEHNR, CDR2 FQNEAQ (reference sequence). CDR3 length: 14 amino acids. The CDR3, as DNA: TGTGCCAGCAGACTAGGTTCCGGGGCCAACGTCCTGACTTTC. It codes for CASRLGSGANVLTF.

The chain's CDR3 is CASSLGDRVFGNTIYF. The CDR3 bases are TGCGCCAGCAGCCTCGGGGACAGGGTATTTGGAAACACCATATATTTT. The J gene is TRBJ1-3, the V gene TRBV5-1; 9 nucleotides agree with TRBD1. The CDR3 is 16 amino acids. With 4 bases clipped from V and 3 bases from J, the junction kept 8 bases outside the gene matches. CDR1 and CDR2 from the germline V gene are SGHRS and YFSETQ. Together with reference TRBV5-1 and TRBJ1-3, the CDR3 gives the full variable domain: KAGVTQTPRYLIKTRGQQVTLSCSPISGHRSVSWYQQTPGQGLQFLFEYFSETQRNKGNFPGRFSGRQFSNSRSEMNVSTLELGDSALYLCASSLGDRVFGNTIYFGEGSWLTVV.

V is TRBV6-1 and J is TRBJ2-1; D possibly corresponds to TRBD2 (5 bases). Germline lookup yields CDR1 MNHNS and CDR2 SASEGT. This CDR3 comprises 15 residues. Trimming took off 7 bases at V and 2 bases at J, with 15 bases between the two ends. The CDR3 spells CASTPGRGAYNEQFF. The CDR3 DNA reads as TGTGCCAGCACCCCCGGACGGGGAGCCTACAATGAGCAGTTCTTC.

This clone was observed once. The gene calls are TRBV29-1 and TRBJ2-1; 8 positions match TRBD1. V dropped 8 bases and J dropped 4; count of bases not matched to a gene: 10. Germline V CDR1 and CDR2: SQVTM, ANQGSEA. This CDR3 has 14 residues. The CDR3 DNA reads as TGCAGCTGCCCGGGACAGGTACCATACAATGAGCAGTTCTTC. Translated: CSCPGQVPYNEQFF.

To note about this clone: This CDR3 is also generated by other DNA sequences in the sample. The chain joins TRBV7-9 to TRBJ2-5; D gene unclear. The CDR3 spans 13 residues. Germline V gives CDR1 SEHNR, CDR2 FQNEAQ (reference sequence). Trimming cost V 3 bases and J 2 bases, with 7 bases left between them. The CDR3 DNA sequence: TGTGCCAGCAGCTTGTTGGGGCAAGAGACCCAGTACTTC. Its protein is CASSLLGQETQYF. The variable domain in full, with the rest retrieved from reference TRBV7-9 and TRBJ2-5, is DTGVSQNPRHKITKRGQNVTFRCDPISEHNRLYWYRQTLGQGPEFLTYFQNEAQLEKSRLLSDRFSAERPKGSFSTLEIQRTEQGDSAMYLCASSLLGQETQYFGPGTRLLVL.

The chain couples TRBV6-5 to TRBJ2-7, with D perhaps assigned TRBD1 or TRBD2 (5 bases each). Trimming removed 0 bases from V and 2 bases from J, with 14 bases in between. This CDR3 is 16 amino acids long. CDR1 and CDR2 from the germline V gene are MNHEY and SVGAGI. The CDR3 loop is CASSYSLGTRAYEQYF. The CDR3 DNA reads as TGTGCCAGCAGTTACTCGTTAGGGACCCGAGCCTACGAGCAGTACTTC.

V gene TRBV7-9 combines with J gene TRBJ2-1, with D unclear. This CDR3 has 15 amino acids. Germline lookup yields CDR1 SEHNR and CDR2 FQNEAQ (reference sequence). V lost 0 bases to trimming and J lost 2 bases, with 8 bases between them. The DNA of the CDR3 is TGTGCCAGCAGCTTAGCACTACGGGCCTACAATGAGCAGTTCTTC. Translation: CASSLALRAYNEQFF.

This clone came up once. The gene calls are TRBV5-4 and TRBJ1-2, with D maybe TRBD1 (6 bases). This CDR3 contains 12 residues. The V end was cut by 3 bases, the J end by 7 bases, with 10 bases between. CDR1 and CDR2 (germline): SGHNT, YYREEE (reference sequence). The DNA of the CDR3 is TGTGCCAGCAGCTCAGTAGGGGGTGGCTACACCTTC. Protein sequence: CASSSVGGGYTF.

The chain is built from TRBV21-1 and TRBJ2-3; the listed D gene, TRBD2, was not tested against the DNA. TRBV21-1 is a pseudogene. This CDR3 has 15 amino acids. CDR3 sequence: CASSKREGLADTQYF. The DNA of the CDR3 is TGTGCCAGCAGCAAGCGGGAGGGCCTGGCAGATACGCAGTATTTT.

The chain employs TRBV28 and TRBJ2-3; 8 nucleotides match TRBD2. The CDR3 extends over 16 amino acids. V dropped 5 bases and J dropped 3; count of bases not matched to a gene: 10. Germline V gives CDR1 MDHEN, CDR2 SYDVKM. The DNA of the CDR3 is TGTGCCAGCAGTCGGGGAGCGGGAGAAATAACAGATACGCAGTATTTT. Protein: CASSRGAGEITDTQYF.